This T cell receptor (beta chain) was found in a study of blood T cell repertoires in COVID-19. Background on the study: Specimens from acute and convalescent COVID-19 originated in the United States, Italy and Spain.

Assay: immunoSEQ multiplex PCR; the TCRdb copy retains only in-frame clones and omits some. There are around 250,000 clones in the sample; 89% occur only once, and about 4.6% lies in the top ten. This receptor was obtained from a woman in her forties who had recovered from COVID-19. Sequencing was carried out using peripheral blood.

This chain's CDR3 is CASSVQDRGWKYEAFF. The CDR3 nucleotides read TGTGCCAGCAGTGTACAGGACAGGGGGTGGAAGTATGAAGCTTTCTTT. The chain recombines TRBV6-1 with TRBJ1-1; TRBD1 agrees at 10 bases. CDR1 is MNHNS, CDR2 SASEGT, per germline. V was clipped by 4 bases and J by 7 bases; unmatched bases: 12. The CDR3 loop spans 16 amino acids.